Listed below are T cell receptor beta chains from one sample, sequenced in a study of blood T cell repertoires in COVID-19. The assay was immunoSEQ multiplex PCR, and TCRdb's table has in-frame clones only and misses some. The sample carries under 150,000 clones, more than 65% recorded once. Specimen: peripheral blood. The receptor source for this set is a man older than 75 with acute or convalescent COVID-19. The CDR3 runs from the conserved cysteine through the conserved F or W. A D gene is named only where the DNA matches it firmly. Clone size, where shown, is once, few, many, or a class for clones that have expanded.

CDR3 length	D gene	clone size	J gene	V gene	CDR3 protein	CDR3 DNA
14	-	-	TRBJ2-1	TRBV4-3	CASSQLGGAWEQFF	TGCGCCAGCAGCCAATTGGGGGGGGCGTGGGAGCAGTTCTTC
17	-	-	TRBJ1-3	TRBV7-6	CASSLTDSKISGNTIYF	TGTGCCAGCAGCTTGACAGACAGCAAGATCTCTGGAAACACCATATATTTT
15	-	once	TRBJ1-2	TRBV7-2	CASTLGLTEPRGYTF	TGTGCCAGCACCCTCGGATTGACAGAGCCAAGGGGCTACACCTTC
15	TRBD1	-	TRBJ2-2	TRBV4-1	CASSLSRGRVGELFF	TGCGCCAGCAGCTTGTCCAGGGGGCGGGTCGGGGAGCTGTTTTTT
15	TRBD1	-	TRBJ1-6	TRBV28	CASSLPTGADSPLHF	TGTGCCAGCAGTTTACCGACAGGGGCCGACTCACCCCTCCACTTT
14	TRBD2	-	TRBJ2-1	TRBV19	CASTVGRAYNEQFF	TGTGCCAGTACAGTGGGGAGGGCTTACAATGAGCAGTTCTTC
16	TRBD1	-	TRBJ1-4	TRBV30	CAWSIPSTGGTEKLFF	TGTGCCTGGAGTATTCCATCTACAGGGGGCACTGAAAAACTGTTTTTT
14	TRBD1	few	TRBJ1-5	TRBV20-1	CSASETGGSQPQHF	TGCAGTGCTAGTGAAACAGGGGGATCACAGCCCCAGCATTTT
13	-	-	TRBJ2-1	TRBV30	CAWSPGNYNEQFF	TGTGCCTGGAGCCCAGGGAATTACAATGAGCAGTTCTTC
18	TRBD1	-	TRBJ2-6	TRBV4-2	CASSPDRGVGSGANVLTF	TGTGCCAGCAGCCCAGACAGGGGAGTTGGATCTGGGGCCAACGTCCTGACTTTC
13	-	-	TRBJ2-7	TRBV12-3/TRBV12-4	CASSLTDSYEQYF	TGTGCCAGCAGTTTAACGGACAGTTACGAGCAGTACTTC
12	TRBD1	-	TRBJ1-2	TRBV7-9	CASPGGPYGYTF	TGTGCCAGCCCAGGGGGCCCCTATGGCTACACCTTC
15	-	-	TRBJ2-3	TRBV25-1	CASSALDRNTDTQYF	TGTGCCAGCAGTGCCCTAGACAGGAACACAGATACGCAGTATTTT
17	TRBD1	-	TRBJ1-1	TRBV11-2	CASSNRGQGAMSTEAFF	TGTGCCAGCAGCAACCGGGGACAGGGGGCAATGAGCACTGAAGCTTTCTTT
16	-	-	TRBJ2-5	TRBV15	CATSNIRDRRGETQYF	TGTGCCACCAGCAACATCCGGGACCGTCGGGGGGAGACCCAGTACTTC
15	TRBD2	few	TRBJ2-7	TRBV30	CAWNAGGPSPYEQYF	TGTGCCTGGAACGCGGGGGGTCCCTCCCCCTACGAGCAGTACTTC
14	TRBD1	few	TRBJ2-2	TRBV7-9	CASSLTGVTGELFF	TGTGCCAGCAGCTTGACAGGGGTCACCGGGGAGCTGTTTTTT
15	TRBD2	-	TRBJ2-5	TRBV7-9	CASSQLWEGRETQYF	TGTGCCAGCAGCCAACTCTGGGAGGGTCGGGAGACCCAGTACTTC
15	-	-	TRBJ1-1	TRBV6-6	CASSIQGARNTEAFF	TGTGCCAGCAGCATACAGGGAGCAAGGAACACTGAAGCTTTCTTT
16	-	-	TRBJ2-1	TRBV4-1	CASSQGLAVAYNEQFF	TGCGCCAGCAGCCAAGGTTTGGCAGTGGCCTACAATGAGCAGTTCTTC
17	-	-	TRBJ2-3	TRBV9	CASSVAPGLYGTDTQYF	TGTGCCAGCAGCGTCGCTCCGGGACTCTACGGCACAGATACGCAGTATTTT
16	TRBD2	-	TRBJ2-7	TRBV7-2	CASSSIRGGGAYEQYF	TGTGCCAGCAGCTCCATACGAGGCGGGGGGGCCTACGAGCAGTACTTC
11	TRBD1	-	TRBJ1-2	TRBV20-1	CSATGGYGYTF	TGCAGTGCTACAGGGGGATATGGCTACACCTTC
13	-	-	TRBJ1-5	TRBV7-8	CASSSTLNQPQHF	TGTGCCAGCAGCTCGACACTTAATCAGCCCCAGCATTTT
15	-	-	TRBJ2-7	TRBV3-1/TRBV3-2	CASSQDRYSPSEQYF	TGTGCCAGCAGCCAAGACCGCTACAGTCCGAGCGAGCAGTACTTC
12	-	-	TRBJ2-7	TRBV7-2	CASSHPGYEQYF	TGTGCCAGCAGCCATCCCGGCTACGAGCAGTACTTC
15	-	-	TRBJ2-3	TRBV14	CASSQVQASTDTQYF	TGTGCCAGCAGCCAAGTCCAGGCTAGCACAGATACGCAGTATTTT
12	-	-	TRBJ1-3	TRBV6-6	CASKGGPDTIYF	TGTGCCAGCAAAGGGGGTCCGGACACCATATATTTT
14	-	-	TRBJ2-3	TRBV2	CASFQGLVTDTQYF	TGTGCCAGTTTTCAGGGTTTAGTTACAGATACGCAGTATTTT
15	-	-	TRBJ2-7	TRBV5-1	CASSGTAGGSYEQYF	TGCGCCAGCAGCGGGACTGCAGGGGGTTCATACGAGCAGTACTTC
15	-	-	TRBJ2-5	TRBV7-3	CASSLGAGRGETQYF	TGTGCCAGCAGCCTGGGCGCGGGCCGCGGGGAGACCCAGTACTTC
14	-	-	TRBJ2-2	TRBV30	CAWTVGLNTGELFF	TGTGCCTGGACCGTGGGGCTGAACACCGGGGAGCTGTTTTTT
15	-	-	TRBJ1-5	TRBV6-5	CASRSDGGWNQPQHF	TGTGCCAGCAGATCGGACGGGGGATGGAATCAGCCCCAGCATTTT
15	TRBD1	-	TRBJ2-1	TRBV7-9	CASSLGGTGANEQFF	TGTGCCAGCAGCTTAGGGGGGACAGGGGCGAATGAGCAGTTCTTC
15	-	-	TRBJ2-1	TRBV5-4	CASTTEGAAYNEQFF	TGTGCCAGCACCACGGAGGGGGCGGCCTACAATGAGCAGTTCTTC